Presented here are 26 T cell receptor beta chains from one specimen sequenced in a study of beta chain features in type 1 diabetes. Expressed TCRB transcripts were sequenced after all isolated RNA was converted to cDNA. TCRdb keeps only in-frame clones here, not all; method: immunoSEQ multiplex PCR. The data hold 810,000 or so clones, with roughly 17% observed a single time. Sequenced: naive CD4+ T cells from blood. The receptors were gathered from a woman younger than 30 in good health.

This clone was detected a few times. CDR3 sequence reads: CASSPDFLTIRDPYFQETQYF. The CDR3 bases are TGTGCCAGCAGCCCCGACTTTTTGACTATTCGGGATCCCTATTTCCAAGAGACCCAGTACTTC. This chain joins TRBV7-3 and TRBJ2-5; D perhaps matches TRBD2 (5 bases). Germline loops: CDR1 SGHTA, CDR2 FQGTGA. V dropped 5 bases and J dropped 1 base, with 32 bases sitting between them. CDR3 length equals 21 residues.

In this sample, this clone turned up a few times. V gene TRBV2 combines with J gene TRBJ1-2; 7 bases fit TRBD1. The junction had 15 bases not matched to a gene; V was cut back by 6 bases and J by 8 bases. Germline-derived CDR1 and CDR2 are SNHLY and FYNNEI. The CDR3 spans 15 residues. The DNA for the CDR3 is TGTGCCAGCAGAAAAGAAATGGGACAGTCGGCGGGCTACACCTTC. Translating it yields CASRKEMGQSAGYTF.

This clone has just one count. The V gene is TRBV4-1, the J gene TRBJ2-1; 7 bases agree with TRBD2. The CDR3 sequence is 16 residues long. Germline V gene lookup returns CDR1 MGHRA and CDR2 YSYEKL. V dropped 2 bases and J dropped 8; count of bases not matched to a gene: 12. The CDR3 protein is CASSQIGSERGDEQFF. CDR3 coding DNA: TGCGCCAGCAGCCAAATAGGGTCCGAGCGGGGTGATGAGCAGTTCTTC.

This clone came up a few times. This chain connects TRBV28 to TRBJ1-4; D remains ambiguous. Germline-derived CDR1 and CDR2 are MDHEN and SYDVKM. This CDR3 has 12 amino acids. Trimming pared 2 bases from V and 10 bases from J, leaving 8 bases between. The CDR3 nucleotides are TGTGCCAGCAGTTTAATCGCTAGAAAACTGTTTTTT. Amino acid sequence: CASSLIARKLFF.

This clone was detected only a few times. The V call is TRBV14, the J call TRBJ2-2; D gene ambiguous. The V end was cut by 0 bases, the J end by 5 bases, with 10 bases between. In germline, CDR1 is SGHDN, CDR2 FVKESK. The CDR3 is 15 residues long. Here the CDR3 reads CASSQDRARTGELFF. CDR3 DNA sequence: TGTGCCAGCAGCCAAGATCGGGCCAGGACCGGGGAGCTGTTTTTT.

The table lists this clone with a few counts. V gene TRBV5-4 combines with J gene TRBJ1-4, with D possibly being TRBD1 (5 bases). Trimming pared 4 bases from V and 5 bases from J, leaving 15 bases between. CDR1 and CDR2 (germline): SGHNT, YYREEE (reference sequence). CDR3 length equals 15 residues. The CDR3 DNA reads TGTGCCAGCAGCCGAGGTGGGGCGGGGAATGAAAAACTGTTTTTT. Translation: CASSRGGAGNEKLFF.

This clone was seen only a few times. V gene TRBV4-1 combines with J gene TRBJ2-1, with TRBD2 matching over 7 bases. Germline V gene sequence: CDR1 MGHRA, CDR2 YSYEKL. Trimming cost V 6 bases and J 1 base; bases outside gene matches: 6. This CDR3 has 15 amino acids. This CDR3 is CASSPSGESYNEQFF. In nucleotides, the CDR3 is TGCGCCAGCAGTCCTAGCGGAGAATCCTACAATGAGCAGTTCTTC.

The genes are TRBV28 and TRBJ2-1; TRBD2 aligns across 7 bases. CDR3 size: 14 residues. Germline V gene sequence: CDR1 MDHEN, CDR2 SYDVKM. V was pared by 6 bases and J by 8 bases, with 10 bases of the junction left unmatched. This CDR3 is CASSIAGEPDEQFF. The CDR3 DNA reads as TGTGCCAGCAGCATCGCGGGAGAGCCGGATGAGCAGTTCTTC.

This clone was counted between two and nine times. The chain has TRBV6-5 and TRBJ2-7, with 9 bases identical to TRBD2. The CDR3 loop spans 13 amino acids. Germline CDR1 and CDR2: MNHEY and SVGAGI. The V and J ends lost 6 bases and 3 bases, in that order; junction bases with no gene match: 3. The CDR3 DNA reads as TGTGCCAGCAGCCTTAGCGGGAGCTACGAGCAGTACTTC. Its protein is CASSLSGSYEQYF.

There are a few counts of this clone. V is TRBV6-6 and J is TRBJ1-3, with unresolved D. The CDR3 loop spans 14 amino acids. Germline CDR1 reads MNHNY; CDR2 reads SVGAGI (reference sequence). V lost 2 bases and J lost 0, with 5 bases in between. For the CDR3, the DNA is TGTGCCAGCAGTTACATTCTCTCTGGAAACACCATATATTTT. Translated: CASSYILSGNTIYF.

The chain links TRBV6-5 to TRBJ1-5; 7 bases are a match to TRBD1. Germline-derived CDR1 and CDR2 are MNHEY and SVGAGI. V shed 5 bases, J shed 4 bases, and the junction held 5 bases outside the gene matches. The CDR3 is 14 residues long. CDR3 coding DNA: TGTGCCAGCAGTCCCGGGACAGCAAATCAGCCCCAGCATTTT. Its protein product is CASSPGTANQPQHF.

The chain is built from TRBV21-1 and TRBJ1-3; the table's D gene call, TRBD1, was not cross checked with the DNA. TRBV21-1 is designated a pseudogene. The CDR3 is 15 residues long. CDR3 amino acids: CASSKAYSSGNTIYF. In DNA, the CDR3 is TGTGCCAGCAGCAAAGCTTACAGCTCTGGAAACACCATATATTTT.

This chain's CDR3 is CASSTASGSLGTDTQYF. CDR3 DNA sequence: TGTGCCAGTAGTACGGCTAGCGGGAGTCTAGGCACAGATACGCAGTATTTT. The chain recombines TRBV19 with TRBJ2-3, with TRBD2 identical over 10 bases. The junction had 8 bases not matched to a gene; V was cut back by 4 bases and J by 1 base. CDR3 size: 17 residues. Germline values: CDR1 LNHDA, CDR2 SQIVND (reference sequence).

This clone was detected only once. The V gene is TRBV11-3, the J gene TRBJ2-2, with D perhaps TRBD1 or TRBD2 (6 bases each). V was shortened by 2 bases and J by 4 bases, with 11 bases between the two germline ends. Germline V gene sequence: CDR1 SGHNT, CDR2 YENEEA. The CDR3 length is 15 residues. CDR3 amino acids: CASSLISGATGELFF. The CDR3 bases are TGTGCCAGCAGCTTAATTTCGGGGGCCACCGGGGAGCTGTTTTTT.

This clone was counted between two and nine times. Other DNA sequences within the sample encode an identical CDR3. The V call is TRBV28, the J call TRBJ2-1; tentative D call: TRBD2 (6 bases). V lost 2 bases and J lost 4, with 9 bases in between. The CDR3 length is 14 residues. Germline CDR1 and CDR2: MDHEN and SYDVKM. CDR3 residues: CASSLGGSYNEQFF. The CDR3 DNA reads TGTGCCAGCAGTTTAGGGGGGAGTTACAATGAGCAGTTCTTC. The complete variable domain, with remaining parts taken from reference TRBV28 and TRBJ2-1, reads DVKVTQSSRYLVKRTGEKVFLECVQDMDHENMFWYRQDPGLGLRLIYFSYDVKMKEKGDIPEGYSVSREKKERFSLILESASTNQTSMYLCASSLGGSYNEQFFGPGTRLTVL.

The rearrangement uses TRBV4-1 and TRBJ2-1; TRBD2 aligns across 8 bases. The V and J ends lost 4 bases and 4 bases, in that order; junction bases with no gene match: 9. The CDR3 has 16 amino acids. Germline V gene data show CDR1 as MGHRA and CDR2 as YSYEKL. The CDR3 sequence: CASSPRTSPRYNEQFF. The CDR3 nucleotides are TGCGCCAGCAGCCCCCGGACTAGCCCTCGGTACAATGAGCAGTTCTTC.

J is TRBJ2-5 and V is TRBV18; a weak D match, TRBD2 (5 bases). CDR3 length: 14 residues. V was trimmed by 4 bases and J by 1 base, leaving 10 bases between them. Per the germline V gene, CDR1 is KGHSH and CDR2 is LQKENI. This CDR3 is CASSLRGRQETQYF. Here the CDR3 DNA reads TGTGCCAGCTCACTTCGAGGGCGCCAAGAGACCCAGTACTTC.

This rearrangement joins TRBV6-6 to TRBJ2-7; D call uncertain. This CDR3 has 15 amino acids. Trimming removed 2 bases at V and 0 bases at J, with 11 bases between. The germline gives CDR1 MNHNY, CDR2 SVGAGI (reference sequence). The CDR3, as DNA: TGTGCCAGCAGTTACGCGGACCGCAGCTCCTACGAGCAGTACTTC. Encoded protein: CASSYADRSSYEQYF.

V usage is TRBV28 and J usage is TRBJ1-5; D remains unclear. Trimming removed 5 bases at V and 1 base at J, with 15 bases between. The V gene's germline CDR1 is MDHEN and CDR2 SYDVKM. The length of the CDR3 is 16 residues. This CDR3 is CASSPRLGSSNQPQHF. Here the CDR3 DNA reads TGTGCCAGCAGTCCCCGACTAGGCAGCAGCAATCAGCCCCAGCATTTT.

The sample holds a few counts of this clone. The V call is TRBV6-5, the J call TRBJ2-2; maybe TRBD1 (6 bases). V was shortened by 10 bases and J by 0 bases, with 15 bases between the two germline ends. The CDR3 runs 15 residues. CDR1 is MNHEY, CDR2 SVGAGI, per germline. CDR3 sequence reads: CATIPGQPNTGELFF. The CDR3 coding sequence is TGTGCCACAATTCCGGGACAACCGAACACCGGGGAGCTGTTTTTT.

This clone was seen a few times. The J gene is TRBJ2-2, the V gene TRBV2; TRBD2 aligns across 10 bases. This CDR3 has 15 amino acids. Trimming took 4 bases from V and 4 from J; bases not matched to a gene: 3. Per germline, CDR1 SNHLY and CDR2 FYNNEI. The CDR3 nucleotides are TGTGCCAGCAGTGGACTAGCGGGTGGCACCGGGGAGCTGTTTTTT. Protein: CASSGLAGGTGELFF.

This chain joins TRBV5-4 and TRBJ2-7; D gene uncertain. Deletions cut 0 bases from V and 2 bases from J, with 6 bases between. The germline V gene has CDR1 SGHNT and CDR2 YYREEE (reference sequence). CDR3 length equals 13 residues. CDR3 sequence (DNA): TGTGCCAGCAGCTTGGGAGAAGCCTACGAGCAGTACTTC. Amino acids: CASSLGEAYEQYF. Complete variable domain (other parts from reference TRBV5-4 and TRBJ2-7): ETGVTQSPTHLIKTRGQQVTLRCSSQSGHNTVSWYQQALGQGPQFIFQYYREEENGRGNFPPRFSGLQFPNYSSELNVNALELDDSALYLCASSLGEAYEQYFGPGTRLTVT.

As to this clone: Within the sample, other DNA sequences also encode this same CDR3. The chain links TRBV28 to TRBJ2-1; TRBD2 matches 9 bases. Per the germline V gene, CDR1 is MDHEN and CDR2 is SYDVKM. V was clipped by 2 bases and J by 4 bases; unmatched bases: 3. The CDR3 has 15 residues. This CDR3 is CASSLASGTYNEQFF. CDR3 nucleotides: TGTGCCAGCAGTTTAGCTAGCGGGACTTACAATGAGCAGTTCTTC.

This clone was observed a few times. The chain combines TRBV7-2 with TRBJ1-6; D possibly corresponds to TRBD1 (6 bases). This CDR3 comprises 17 residues. From germline, CDR1 is SGHTA and CDR2 FQGNSA. Trimming removed 1 base from V and 2 bases from J, with 12 bases in between. For the CDR3, the DNA is TGTGCCAGCAGCTTAGGGACAGCCTTTACCTATAATTCACCCCTCCACTTT. Translating gives CASSLGTAFTYNSPLHF.

The V gene is TRBV18, the J gene TRBJ1-4, with TRBD1 matching over 10 bases. Per germline, CDR1 KGHSH and CDR2 LQKENI. The J segment lost 2 bases and the V segment lost 1 base, leaving 4 bases of the junction unmatched. The length of the CDR3 is 17 residues. DNA for the CDR3: TGTGCCAGCTCACCACAAGGGACAGGGGTTACTAATGAAAAACTGTTTTTT. Its protein product is CASSPQGTGVTNEKLFF. The complete variable domain, with remaining parts taken from reference TRBV18 and TRBJ1-4, reads NAGVMQNPRHLVRRRGQEARLRCSPMKGHSHVYWYRQLPEEGLKFMVYLQKENIIDESGMPKERFSAEFPKEGPSILRIQQVVRGDSAAYFCASSPQGTGVTNEKLFFGSGTQLSVL.

About this clone itself: This same CDR3 is encoded by further DNA sequences in the sample. The chain has TRBV5-1 and TRBJ1-4, with 7 bases matching TRBD1. The germline CDR1 and CDR2 sequences are SGHRS and YFSETQ. This CDR3 region has 14 residues. V lost 2 bases and J lost 6; bases outside the gene matches: 4. Here the CDR3 DNA reads TGCGCCAGCAGCTTAGGGGGCCTCGATGAAAAACTGTTTTTT. Translation gives CASSLGGLDEKLFF.